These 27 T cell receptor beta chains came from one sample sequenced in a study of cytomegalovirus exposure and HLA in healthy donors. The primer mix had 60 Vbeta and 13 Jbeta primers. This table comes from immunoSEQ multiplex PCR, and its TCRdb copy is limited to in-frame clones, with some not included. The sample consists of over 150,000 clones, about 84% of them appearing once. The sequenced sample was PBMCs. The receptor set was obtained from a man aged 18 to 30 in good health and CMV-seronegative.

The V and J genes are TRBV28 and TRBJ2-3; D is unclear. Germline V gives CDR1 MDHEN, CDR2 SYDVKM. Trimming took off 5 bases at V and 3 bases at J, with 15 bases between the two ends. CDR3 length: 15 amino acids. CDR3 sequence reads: CASSPVERWTDTQYF. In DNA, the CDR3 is TGTGCCAGCAGTCCTGTAGAACGTTGGACAGATACGCAGTATTTT.

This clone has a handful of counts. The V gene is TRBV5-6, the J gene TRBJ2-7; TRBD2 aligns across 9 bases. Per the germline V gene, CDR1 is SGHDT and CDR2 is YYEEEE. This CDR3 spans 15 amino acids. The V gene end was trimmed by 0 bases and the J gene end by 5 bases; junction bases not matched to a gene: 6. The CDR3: CASSLESSGMNEQYF. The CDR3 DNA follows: TGTGCCAGCAGCTTGGAGTCTAGCGGGATGAACGAGCAGTACTTC.

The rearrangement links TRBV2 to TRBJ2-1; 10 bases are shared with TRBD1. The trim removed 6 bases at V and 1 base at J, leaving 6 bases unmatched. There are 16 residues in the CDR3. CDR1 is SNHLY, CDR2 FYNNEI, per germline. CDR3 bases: TGTGCCAGCAGCGGACAGGGGGTGATATCCTACAATGAGCAGTTCTTC. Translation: CASSGQGVISYNEQFF. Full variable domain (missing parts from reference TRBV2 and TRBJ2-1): EPEVTQTPSHQVTQMGQEVILRCVPISNHLYFYWYRQILGQKVEFLVSFYNNEISEKSEIFDDQFSVERPDGSNFTLKIRSTKLEDSAMYFCASSGQGVISYNEQFFGPGTRLTVL.

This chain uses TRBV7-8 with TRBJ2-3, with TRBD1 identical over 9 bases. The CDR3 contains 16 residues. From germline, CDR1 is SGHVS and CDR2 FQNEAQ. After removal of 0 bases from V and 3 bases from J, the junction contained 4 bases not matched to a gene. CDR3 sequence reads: CASSLARDRATDTQYF. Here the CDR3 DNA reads TGTGCCAGCAGCTTAGCCCGGGACAGGGCGACAGATACGCAGTATTTT. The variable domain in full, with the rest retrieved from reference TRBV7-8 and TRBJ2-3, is GAGVSQSPRYKVAKRGQDVALRCDPISGHVSLFWYQQALGQGPEFLTYFQNEAQLDKSGLPSDRFFAERPEGSVSTLKIQRTQQEDSAVYLCASSLARDRATDTQYFGPGTRLTVL.

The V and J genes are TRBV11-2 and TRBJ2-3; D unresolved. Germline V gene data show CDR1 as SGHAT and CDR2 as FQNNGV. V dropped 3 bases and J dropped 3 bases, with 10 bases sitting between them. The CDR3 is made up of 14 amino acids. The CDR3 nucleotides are TGTGCCAGCAGCTTGCTGGAGAAGACAGATACGCAGTATTTT. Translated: CASSLLEKTDTQYF.

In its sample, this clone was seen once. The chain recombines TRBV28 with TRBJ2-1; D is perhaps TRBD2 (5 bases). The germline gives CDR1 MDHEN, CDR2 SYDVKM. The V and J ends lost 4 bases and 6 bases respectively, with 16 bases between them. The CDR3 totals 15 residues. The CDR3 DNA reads TGTGCCAGCAGTTCTCAGGTAATCGGAGGCAATGAGCAGTTCTTC. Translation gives CASSSQVIGGNEQFF. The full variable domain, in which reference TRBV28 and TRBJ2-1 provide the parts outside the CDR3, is DVKVTQSSRYLVKRTGEKVFLECVQDMDHENMFWYRQDPGLGLRLIYFSYDVKMKEKGDIPEGYSVSREKKERFSLILESASTNQTSMYLCASSSQVIGGNEQFFGPGTRLTVL.

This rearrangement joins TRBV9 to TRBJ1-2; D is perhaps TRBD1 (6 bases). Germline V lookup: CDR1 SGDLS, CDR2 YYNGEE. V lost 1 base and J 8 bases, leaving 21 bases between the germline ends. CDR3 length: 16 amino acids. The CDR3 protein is CASSVNARQGRGGYTF. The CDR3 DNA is TGTGCCAGCAGCGTAAACGCCCGGCAGGGGCGAGGCGGCTACACCTTC.

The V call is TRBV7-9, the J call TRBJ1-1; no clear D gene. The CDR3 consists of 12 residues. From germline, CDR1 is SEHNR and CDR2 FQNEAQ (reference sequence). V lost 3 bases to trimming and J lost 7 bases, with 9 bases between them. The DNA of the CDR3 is TGTGCCAGCAGCTTGGCGACTAATGAAGCTTTCTTT. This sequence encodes CASSLATNEAFF.

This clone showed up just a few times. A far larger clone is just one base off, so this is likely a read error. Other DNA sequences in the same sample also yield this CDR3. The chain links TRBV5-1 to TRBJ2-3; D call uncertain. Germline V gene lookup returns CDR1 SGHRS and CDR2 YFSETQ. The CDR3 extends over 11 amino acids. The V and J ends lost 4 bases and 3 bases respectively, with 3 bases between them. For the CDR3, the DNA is TGCGCCAGCAGCCAAACAGATACGCAGTATTTT. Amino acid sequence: CASSQTDTQYF. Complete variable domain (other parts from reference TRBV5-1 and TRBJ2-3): KAGVTQTPRYLIKTRGQQVTLSCSPISGHRSVSWYQQTPGQGLQFLFEYFSETQRNKGNFPGRFSGRQFSNSRSEMNVSTLELGDSALYLCASSQTDTQYFGPGTRLTVL.

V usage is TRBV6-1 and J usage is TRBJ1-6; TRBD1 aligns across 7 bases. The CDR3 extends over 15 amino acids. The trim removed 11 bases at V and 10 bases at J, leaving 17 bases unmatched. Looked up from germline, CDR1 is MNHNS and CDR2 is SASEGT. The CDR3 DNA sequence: TGTGCCGGAAACAGGGGAGGTCTAATTCGGTCACCCCTCCACTTT. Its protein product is CAGNRGGLIRSPLHF.

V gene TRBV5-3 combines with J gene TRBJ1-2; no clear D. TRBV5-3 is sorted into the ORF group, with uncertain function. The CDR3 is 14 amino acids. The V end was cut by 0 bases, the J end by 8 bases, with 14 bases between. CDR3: CARSLGTPPSGYTF. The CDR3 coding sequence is TGTGCCAGAAGCTTGGGGACCCCCCCTAGCGGCTACACCTTC.

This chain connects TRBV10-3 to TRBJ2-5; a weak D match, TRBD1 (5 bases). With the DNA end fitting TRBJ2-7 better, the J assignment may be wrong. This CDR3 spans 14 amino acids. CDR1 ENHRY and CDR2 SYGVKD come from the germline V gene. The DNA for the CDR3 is TGTGCCATCAGTCCTGACGACAGAGATTACGAGCAGTACTTC. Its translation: CAISPDDRDYEQYF.

This CDR3 is CASSLHGGDNEQFF. For the CDR3, the DNA is TGTGCCAGCAGCTTACACGGGGGGGATAATGAGCAGTTCTTC. The chain joins TRBV7-3 to TRBJ2-1, with 8 bases lining up with TRBD2. This CDR3 spans 14 amino acids. V gave up 2 bases and J gave up 7 bases; unmatched junction bases: 4. Per germline, CDR1 SGHTA and CDR2 FQGTGA.

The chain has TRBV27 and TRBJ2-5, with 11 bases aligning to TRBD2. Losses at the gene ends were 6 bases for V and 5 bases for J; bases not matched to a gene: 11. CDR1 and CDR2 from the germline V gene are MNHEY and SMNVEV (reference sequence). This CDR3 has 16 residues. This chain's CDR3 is CASRNLAGGPAETQYF. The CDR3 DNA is TGTGCCAGCAGAAACTTAGCGGGAGGGCCAGCTGAGACCCAGTACTTC.

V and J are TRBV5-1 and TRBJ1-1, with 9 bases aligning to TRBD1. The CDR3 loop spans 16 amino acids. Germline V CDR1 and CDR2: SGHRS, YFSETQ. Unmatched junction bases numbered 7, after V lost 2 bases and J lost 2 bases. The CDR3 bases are TGCGCCAGCAGCTTTCCTAGACAGGGGGGAAACACTGAAGCTTTCTTT. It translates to CASSFPRQGGNTEAFF.

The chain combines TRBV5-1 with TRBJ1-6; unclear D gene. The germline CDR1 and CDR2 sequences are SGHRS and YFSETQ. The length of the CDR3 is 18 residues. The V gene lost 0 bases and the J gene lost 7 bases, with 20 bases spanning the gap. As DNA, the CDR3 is TGCGCCAGCAGCTTGGGGCCCTGGGAGGTCCTAAGGAATTCACCCCTCCACTTT. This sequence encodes CASSLGPWEVLRNSPLHF. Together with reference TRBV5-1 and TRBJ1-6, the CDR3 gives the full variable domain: KAGVTQTPRYLIKTRGQQVTLSCSPISGHRSVSWYQQTPGQGLQFLFEYFSETQRNKGNFPGRFSGRQFSNSRSEMNVSTLELGDSALYLCASSLGPWEVLRNSPLHFGNGTRLTVT.

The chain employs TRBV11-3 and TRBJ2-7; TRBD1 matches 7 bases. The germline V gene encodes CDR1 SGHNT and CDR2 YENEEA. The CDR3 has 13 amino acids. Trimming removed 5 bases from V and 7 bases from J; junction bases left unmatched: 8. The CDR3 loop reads CASSGQGEGEQYF. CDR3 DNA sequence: TGTGCCAGCAGCGGGCAGGGGGAAGGGGAGCAGTACTTC.

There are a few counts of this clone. The CDR3 protein is CATSRDDRDYNEQFF. The CDR3 nucleotides are TGTGCCACCAGCAGAGATGACAGGGATTACAATGAGCAGTTCTTC. The chain is built from TRBV15 and TRBJ2-1; 7 nucleotides align to TRBD1. The CDR3 length is 15 residues. Trimming took 0 bases from V and 4 from J; bases not matched to a gene: 3. Germline V gene data show CDR1 as LNHNV and CDR2 as YYDKDF (reference sequence).

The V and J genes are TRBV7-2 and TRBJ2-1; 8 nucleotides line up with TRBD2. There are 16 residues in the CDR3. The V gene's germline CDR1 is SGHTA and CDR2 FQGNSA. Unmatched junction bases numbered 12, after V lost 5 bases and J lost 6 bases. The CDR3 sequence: CASSHHGGGTLNEQFF. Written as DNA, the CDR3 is TGTGCCAGCAGCCACCACGGGGGGGGGACTCTCAATGAGCAGTTCTTC. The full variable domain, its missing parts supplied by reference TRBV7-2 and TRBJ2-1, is GAGVSQSPSNKVTEKGKDVELRCDPISGHTALYWYRQSLGQGLEFLIYFQGNSAPDKSGLPSDRFSAERTGGSVSTLTIQRTQQEDSAVYLCASSHHGGGTLNEQFFGPGTRLTVL.

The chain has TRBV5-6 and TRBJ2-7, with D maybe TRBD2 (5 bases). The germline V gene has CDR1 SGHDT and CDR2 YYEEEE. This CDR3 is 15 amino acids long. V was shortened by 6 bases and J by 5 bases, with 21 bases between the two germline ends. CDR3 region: CASNSRWRVSHEQYF. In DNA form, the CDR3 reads TGTGCCAGCAACTCTAGATGGCGGGTTTCCCACGAGCAGTACTTC.

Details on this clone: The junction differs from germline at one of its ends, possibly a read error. The CDR3 region has the DNA TGTTCCAGCACTGGAGGCGGGAGGCATCAAAACTACAATGAGCAGTTCTTC. Translated: CSSTGGGRHQNYNEQFF. The chain is built from TRBV7-9 and TRBJ2-1; 8 bases align to TRBD2. CDR1 is SEHNR and CDR2 is FQNEAQ in the germline V gene (reference sequence). The length of the CDR3 is 17 residues.

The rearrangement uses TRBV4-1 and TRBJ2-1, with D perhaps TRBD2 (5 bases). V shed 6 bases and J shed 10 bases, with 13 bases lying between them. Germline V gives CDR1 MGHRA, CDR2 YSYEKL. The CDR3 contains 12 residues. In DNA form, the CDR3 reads TGCGCCAGCAGGGGAGAGGTGAGAGAGCAGTTCTTC. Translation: CASRGEVREQFF.

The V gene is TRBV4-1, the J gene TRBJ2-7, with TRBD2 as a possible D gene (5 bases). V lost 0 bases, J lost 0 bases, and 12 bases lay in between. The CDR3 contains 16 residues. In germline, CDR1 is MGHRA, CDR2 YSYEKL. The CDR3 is CASSQDMTTSSYEQYF. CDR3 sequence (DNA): TGCGCCAGCAGCCAAGACATGACTACCAGCTCCTACGAGCAGTACTTC.

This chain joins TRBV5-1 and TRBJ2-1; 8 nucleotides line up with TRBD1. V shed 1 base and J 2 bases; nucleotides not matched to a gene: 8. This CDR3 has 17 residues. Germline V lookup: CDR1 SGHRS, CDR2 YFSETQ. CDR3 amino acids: CASSLSGQGWTYNEQFF. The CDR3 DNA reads TGCGCCAGCAGCTTGTCCGGACAGGGTTGGACCTACAATGAGCAGTTCTTC.

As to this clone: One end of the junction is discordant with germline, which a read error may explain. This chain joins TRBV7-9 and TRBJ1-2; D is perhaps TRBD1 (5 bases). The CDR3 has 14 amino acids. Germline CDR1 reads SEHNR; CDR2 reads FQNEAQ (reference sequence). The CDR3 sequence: CASSLGGTDYGYAF. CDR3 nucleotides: TGTGCCAGCAGCTTAGGTGGGACGGACTATGGCTACGCCTTC.

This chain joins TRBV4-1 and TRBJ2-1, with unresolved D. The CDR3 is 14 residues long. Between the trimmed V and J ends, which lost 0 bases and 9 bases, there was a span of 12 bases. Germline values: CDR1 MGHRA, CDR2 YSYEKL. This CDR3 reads CASSQDPDTGEQFF. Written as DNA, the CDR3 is TGCGCCAGCAGCCAAGATCCCGATACTGGTGAGCAGTTCTTC.

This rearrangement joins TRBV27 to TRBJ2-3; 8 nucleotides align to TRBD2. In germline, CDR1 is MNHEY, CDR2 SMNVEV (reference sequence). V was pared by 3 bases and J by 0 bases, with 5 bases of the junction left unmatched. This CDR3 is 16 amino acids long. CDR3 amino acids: CASSFLRGVSTDTQYF. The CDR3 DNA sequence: TGTGCCAGCAGTTTCTTGCGGGGGGTTAGCACAGATACGCAGTATTTT.